This passage covers 30 T cell receptor beta chains from one sample sequenced in a study of T cell responses to AZD1222 COVID-19 vaccine. TCRdb keeps only in-frame clones here, not all; method: immunoSEQ multiplex PCR. The sample includes 90,000 to 120,000 clones, over 80% of them seen just once. The sequenced sample was peripheral blood, obtained on day 0 of AZD1222 vaccination. These receptors came from an adult in good health.

The genes are TRBV14 and TRBJ2-1; TRBD2 matches 7 bases. V shed 0 bases and J 6 bases; nucleotides not matched to a gene: 5. Looked up from germline, CDR1 is SGHDN and CDR2 is FVKESK. CDR3 length: 15 residues. The CDR3 is CASSQDWGGRNEQFF. In nucleotides, the CDR3 is TGTGCCAGCAGCCAAGATTGGGGGGGACGCAATGAGCAGTTCTTC.

The chain employs TRBV28 and TRBJ1-3, with D hard to call. Germline assignment: CDR1 MDHEN and CDR2 SYDVKM. The CDR3 spans 13 residues. Trimming removed 11 bases from V and 0 bases from J, with 11 bases in between. CDR3 sequence reads: CAAARLSGNTIYF. The DNA for the CDR3 is TGTGCCGCCGCGCGTCTCTCTGGAAACACCATATATTTT.

The genes are TRBV3-1 (or the pseudogene TRBV3-2) and TRBJ1-1; D unresolved. Trimming cost V 5 bases and J 0 bases, with 10 bases left between them. This CDR3 has 14 residues. Looked up from germline, CDR1 is LGHDT and CDR2 is YNNKEL (reference sequence). As DNA, the CDR3 is TGTGCCAGCAGCTTCCGAGGGATGAACACTGAAGCTTTCTTT. This sequence encodes CASSFRGMNTEAFF.

This chain uses TRBV5-1 with TRBJ2-2; 11 nucleotides line up with TRBD1. V lost 6 bases, J lost 5 bases, and 3 bases stayed unmatched. The CDR3 length is 14 residues. Germline CDR1 and CDR2: SGHRS and YFSETQ. CDR3 residues: CASTGTGGTGELFF. The CDR3 nucleotides read TGCGCCAGCACTGGGACAGGGGGAACCGGGGAGCTGTTTTTT. Full variable domain (rest looked up from reference TRBV5-1 and TRBJ2-2): KAGVTQTPRYLIKTRGQQVTLSCSPISGHRSVSWYQQTPGQGLQFLFEYFSETQRNKGNFPGRFSGRQFSNSRSEMNVSTLELGDSALYLCASTGTGGTGELFFGEGSRLTVL.

This chain links TRBV5-1 with TRBJ1-6, with D possibly TRBD1 on 6 matching bases. Trimming stripped 3 bases from V and 7 bases from J, with 17 bases between. CDR3 length: 16 amino acids. Germline V gene data show CDR1 as SGHRS and CDR2 as YFSETQ. CDR3 DNA: TGCGCCAGCAGCTCTCCTTGGGGGGGCGACAATTCACCCCTCCACTTT. Its translation is CASSSPWGGDNSPLHF.

The chain has TRBV4-1 and TRBJ1-1, with D perhaps TRBD1 (5 bases). Trimming cost V 5 bases and J 1 base, with 8 bases left between them. This CDR3 has 13 amino acids. From germline, CDR1 is MGHRA and CDR2 YSYEKL. CDR3 coding DNA: TGCGCCAGCAGCTCAGGGACGAACACTGAAGCTTTCTTT. Encoded protein: CASSSGTNTEAFF.

The V call is TRBV28, the J call TRBJ1-1, with 9 bases aligning to TRBD1. The CDR3 spans 14 residues. CDR1 is MDHEN, CDR2 SYDVKM, per germline. Trimming at V came to 7 bases and at J to 4 bases, leaving 7 bases not matched to a gene. For the CDR3, the DNA is TGTGCCAGCATGGTAGCGACAGGGGGCACTGAAGCTTTCTTT. Amino acid sequence: CASMVATGGTEAFF.

The rearrangement uses TRBV7-2 and TRBJ2-1; 7 nucleotides line up with TRBD2. This CDR3 comprises 16 residues. Trimming removed 1 base from V and 1 base from J; junction bases left unmatched: 4. CDR1 and CDR2 from the germline V gene are SGHTA and FQGNSA. The CDR3 nucleotides are TGTGCCAGCAGCTTAGGGGCGGGAGTTTCCTACAATGAGCAGTTCTTC. Protein: CASSLGAGVSYNEQFF.

J is TRBJ2-1 and V is TRBV18; 8 bases line up with TRBD2. The CDR3 length is 18 residues. J was trimmed by 0 bases and V by 1 base; bases with no gene match: 8. CDR1 and CDR2 from the germline V gene are KGHSH and LQKENI. Written as DNA, the CDR3 is TGTGCCAGCTCACCACGAGATTGGGGGACTAGCTCCTACAATGAGCAGTTCTTC. Residues: CASSPRDWGTSSYNEQFF.

This clone has just one count. The rearrangement joins TRBV5-6 to TRBJ2-7; D is uncertain. The length of the CDR3 is 12 residues. Looked up from germline, CDR1 is SGHDT and CDR2 is YYEEEE. Trimming stripped 1 base from V and 1 base from J, with 3 bases between. CDR3 loop: CASSLRSYEQYF. CDR3 nucleotides: TGTGCCAGCAGCTTGCGGTCCTACGAGCAGTACTTC.

This clone has a handful of counts. This chain connects TRBV5-4 to TRBJ2-5; 7 nucleotides align to TRBD2. Trimming took 1 base from V and 3 from J; bases not matched to a gene: 3. Germline CDR1 and CDR2: SGHNT and YYREEE (reference sequence). CDR3 length: 14 residues. As DNA, the CDR3 is TGTGCCAGCAGCTTGTGGGGACTAAAAGAGACCCAGTACTTC. This codes for CASSLWGLKETQYF.

This clone occurred a few times. The V call is TRBV7-2, the J call TRBJ2-7, with 8 bases aligning to TRBD2. This CDR3 contains 15 residues. After removal of 0 bases from V and 2 bases from J, the junction contained 3 bases not matched to a gene. Germline V gene lookup returns CDR1 SGHTA and CDR2 FQGNSA. The CDR3 is CASSLALSGAYEQYF. The DNA for the CDR3 is TGTGCCAGCAGCTTAGCGCTTAGCGGGGCCTACGAGCAGTACTTC.

This rearrangement joins TRBV15 to TRBJ2-1; 13 bases map to TRBD2. Germline trimming cut 5 bases from V and 3 bases from J; bases unmatched to any gene: 16. This CDR3 is built from 20 residues. Germline loops: CDR1 LNHNV, CDR2 YYDKDF (reference sequence). Here the CDR3 reads CATSGRDTSGGAPFYNEQFF. For the CDR3, the DNA is TGTGCCACCAGCGGACGGGATACTAGCGGGGGGGCCCCATTCTACAATGAGCAGTTCTTC.

The V and J genes are TRBV12-3 or TRBV12-4 and TRBJ1-2; no definite D call. This CDR3 has 13 amino acids. Trimming stripped 0 bases from V and 4 bases from J, with 6 bases between. DNA of the CDR3: TGTGCCAGCAGTTTAGCCCCGTCCTATGGCTACACCTTC. Protein product: CASSLAPSYGYTF.

The rearrangement links TRBV7-9 to TRBJ1-1; D is possibly TRBD1 (6 bases). Trimming took off 4 bases at V and 5 bases at J, with 14 bases between the two ends. The V gene's germline CDR1 is SEHNR and CDR2 FQNEAQ (reference sequence). The CDR3 is 14 amino acids. DNA for the CDR3: TGTGCCAGCAGCTCAACAGGGAAGGGGACTGAAGCTTTCTTT. This sequence encodes CASSSTGKGTEAFF.

The chain recombines TRBV5-1 with TRBJ1-1; the D gene is possibly TRBD1 (5 bases). Trimming removed 1 base at V and 1 base at J, with 14 bases between. The CDR3 is 16 amino acids. Germline V gene data show CDR1 as SGHRS and CDR2 as YFSETQ. The chain's CDR3 is CASSLTGLSPNTEAFF. The CDR3 DNA is TGCGCCAGCAGCTTGACAGGACTCTCTCCGAACACTGAAGCTTTCTTT.

V gene TRBV2 combines with J gene TRBJ1-1; 8 bases align to TRBD1. This CDR3 is 13 amino acids long. V dropped 7 bases and J dropped 5; count of bases not matched to a gene: 6. Germline lookup yields CDR1 SNHLY and CDR2 FYNNEI. Here the CDR3 reads CASTRTGWTEAFF. In nucleotides, the CDR3 is TGTGCCAGCACCCGGACAGGGTGGACTGAAGCTTTCTTT.

This chain uses TRBV11-2 with TRBJ1-6; TRBD1 matches at 9 bases. Germline values: CDR1 SGHAT, CDR2 FQNNGV. The V gene end was trimmed by 5 bases and the J gene end by 8 bases; junction bases not matched to a gene: 7. The CDR3 runs 15 residues. Written as DNA, the CDR3 is TGTGCCAGCAGCCTCTCGGACAGGGGTTATTCACCCCTCCACTTT. It translates to CASSLSDRGYSPLHF.

The chain joins TRBV4-3 to TRBJ2-2; no firm D call. The germline V gene encodes CDR1 LGHNA and CDR2 YSLEER. The CDR3 contains 15 residues. V was pared by 1 base and J by 1 base, with 7 bases between. The CDR3 coding sequence is TGCGCCAGCAGCCAAGTGGTCTTGAACACCGGGGAGCTGTTTTTT. Protein product: CASSQVVLNTGELFF.

The rearrangement uses TRBV4-2 and TRBJ2-3, with 11 bases lining up with TRBD2. From germline, CDR1 is LGHNA and CDR2 YNFKEQ. The CDR3 runs to 15 residues. J gave up 2 bases and V 7 bases, and 5 bases lay outside the gene matches. CDR3 in DNA: TGTGCCAGCACTCATAGCGGGGGGGTCACAGATACGCAGTATTTT. Translated: CASTHSGGVTDTQYF.

This chain joins TRBV7-2 and TRBJ1-2; D uncertain. V dropped 2 bases and J dropped 4 bases, with 14 bases sitting between them. Germline CDR1 reads SGHTA; CDR2 reads FQGNSA. This CDR3 contains 15 residues. CDR3 coding DNA: TGTGCCAGCAGCTTATCGAGCAGCGGAAGCTATGGCTACACCTTC. As protein: CASSLSSSGSYGYTF.

V is TRBV4-1 and J is TRBJ2-5, with 9 bases matching TRBD1. The V segment lost 3 bases and the J segment 5 bases; nucleotides outside the gene matches: 10. The CDR3 sequence is 16 residues long. The germline V gene has CDR1 MGHRA and CDR2 YSYEKL. The CDR3: CASSQGRDRGMETQYF. CDR3 DNA sequence: TGCGCCAGCAGCCAGGGGAGAGACAGGGGGATGGAGACCCAGTACTTC.

This chain links TRBV3-1 (or the pseudogene TRBV3-2) with TRBJ2-7; D is ambiguous. Germline CDR1 is LGHDT and CDR2 is YNNKEL (reference sequence). CDR3 length: 11 amino acids. Trimming pared 4 bases from V and 1 base from J, leaving 2 bases between. The CDR3 region has the DNA TGTGCCAGCAGCCGTTCCTACGAGCAGTACTTC. Its translation: CASSRSYEQYF.

J is TRBJ2-3 and V is TRBV14; no clear D gene. Germline values: CDR1 SGHDN, CDR2 FVKESK. There are 13 residues in the CDR3. Trimming cost V 0 bases and J 3 bases, with 4 bases left between them. CDR3 DNA: TGTGCCAGCAGCCAAGAGGGGACAGATACGCAGTATTTT. Translating gives CASSQEGTDTQYF.

The rearrangement links TRBV28 to TRBJ1-1, with TRBD1 identical over 10 bases. This CDR3 has 16 amino acids. Germline CDR1 MDHEN, CDR2 SYDVKM. V was clipped by 4 bases and J by 1 base; unmatched bases: 6. The CDR3 is CASSSTGGVSNTEAFF. CDR3 in DNA: TGTGCCAGCAGTTCGACAGGGGGCGTTTCGAACACTGAAGCTTTCTTT.

V is TRBV6-5 and J is TRBJ1-1, with D possibly matching TRBD1 (5 bases). Trimming pared 8 bases from V and 4 bases from J, leaving 14 bases between. This CDR3 region has 13 residues. Germline V lookup: CDR1 MNHEY, CDR2 SVGAGI. The DNA for the CDR3 is TGTGCCAGCTCCCAGGGTGTGGTCACTGAAGCTTTCTTT. This gives the protein CASSQGVVTEAFF.

The genes are TRBV2 and TRBJ1-2, with unresolved D. Germline-derived CDR1 and CDR2 are SNHLY and FYNNEI. The CDR3 sequence is 11 residues long. The ends were cut back, 6 bases at V and 4 bases at J, with 6 bases in the middle. As DNA, the CDR3 is TGTGCCAGCAGGGCAATCTATGGCTACACCTTC. Translating gives CASRAIYGYTF.

The CDR3 is CASSPGMISNQPQHF. CDR3 bases: TGTGCCAGCTCCCCAGGGATGATAAGCAATCAGCCCCAGCATTTT. The genes are TRBV18 and TRBJ1-5, with D possibly matching TRBD1 (5 bases). This CDR3 contains 15 residues. Germline loops: CDR1 KGHSH, CDR2 LQKENI. V shed 6 bases and J shed 1 base, with 13 bases lying between them.

The chain links TRBV28 to TRBJ2-5, with 7 nucleotides matching TRBD2. CDR1 is MDHEN, CDR2 SYDVKM, per germline. The V segment lost 7 bases and the J segment 4 bases; nucleotides outside the gene matches: 9. The CDR3 is 14 amino acids. DNA for the CDR3: TGTGCCAGCATCCGAGCAGCGGGATCAGAGACCCAGTACTTC. Amino acids: CASIRAAGSETQYF.

The chain has TRBV19 and TRBJ1-1; D remains ambiguous. Germline V gene sequence: CDR1 LNHDA, CDR2 SQIVND (reference sequence). V lost 9 bases, J lost 8 bases, and 10 bases lay in between. The CDR3 length is 10 residues. The CDR3 nucleotides are TGTGCCAGACCCACCGTCGAAGCTTTCTTT. This sequence encodes CARPTVEAFF.